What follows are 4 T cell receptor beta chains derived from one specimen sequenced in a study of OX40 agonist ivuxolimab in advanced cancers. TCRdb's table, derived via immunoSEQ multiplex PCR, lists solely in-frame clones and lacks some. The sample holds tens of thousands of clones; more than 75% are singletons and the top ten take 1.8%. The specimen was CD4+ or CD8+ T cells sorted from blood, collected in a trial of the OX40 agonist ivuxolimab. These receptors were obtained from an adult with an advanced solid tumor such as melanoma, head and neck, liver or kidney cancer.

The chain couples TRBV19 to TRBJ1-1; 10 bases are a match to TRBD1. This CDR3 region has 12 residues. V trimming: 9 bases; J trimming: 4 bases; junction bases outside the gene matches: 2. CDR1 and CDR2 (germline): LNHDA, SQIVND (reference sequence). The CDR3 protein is CARRQGATEAFF. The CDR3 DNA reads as TGTGCCAGGAGACAGGGGGCCACTGAAGCTTTCTTT.

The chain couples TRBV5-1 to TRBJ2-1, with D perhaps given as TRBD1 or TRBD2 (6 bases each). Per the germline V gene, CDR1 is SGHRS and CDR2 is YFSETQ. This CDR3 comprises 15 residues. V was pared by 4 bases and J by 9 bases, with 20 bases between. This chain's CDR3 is CASSLQGPMGGEQFF. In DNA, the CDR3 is TGCGCCAGCAGCCTACAGGGCCCAATGGGGGGTGAGCAGTTCTTC.

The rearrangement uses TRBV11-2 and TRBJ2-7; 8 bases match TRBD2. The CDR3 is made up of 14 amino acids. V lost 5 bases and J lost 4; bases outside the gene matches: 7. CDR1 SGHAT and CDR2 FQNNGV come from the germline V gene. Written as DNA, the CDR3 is TGTGCCAGCAGCCCGACGTCGGGGGGGTACGAGCAGTACGTC. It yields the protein CASSPTSGGYEQYV.

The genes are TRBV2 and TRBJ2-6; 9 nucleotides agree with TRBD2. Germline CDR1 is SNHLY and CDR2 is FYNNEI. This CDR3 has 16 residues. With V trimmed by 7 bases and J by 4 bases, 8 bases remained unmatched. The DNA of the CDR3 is TGTGCCAGCATTTATAGCGGGGGAGCCGGGGCCAACGTCCTGACTTTC. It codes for CASIYSGGAGANVLTF.